Presented here are 30 T cell receptor beta chains from one specimen sequenced in a study of cytomegalovirus exposure and HLA in healthy donors. In the PCR, 60 Vbeta and 13 Jbeta primers were used. The data were produced by immunoSEQ multiplex PCR, yet TCRdb's version contains in-frame clones alone and is incomplete. Among some 140,000 clones, 75% to 80% were seen once, and the ten largest hold over 0.8%. The specimen sequenced was PBMCs. The receptors come from a woman aged 55-69 years in good health and CMV-seronegative.

The chain is built from TRBV4-1 and TRBJ1-2, with a weak D call TRBD1 (5 bases). In germline, CDR1 is MGHRA, CDR2 YSYEKL. Trimming shortened V by 1 base and J by 1 base, and 7 bases separated the two germline ends. The CDR3 has 14 amino acids. The CDR3 bases are TGCGCCAGCAGCCAAGTGGGGGGTAACTATGGCTACACCTTC. This sequence encodes CASSQVGGNYGYTF.

V gene TRBV7-3 combines with J gene TRBJ2-2; D may be TRBD2 (6 bases). The germline V gene has CDR1 SGHTA and CDR2 FQGTGA. Trimming removed 5 bases at V and 5 bases at J, with 15 bases between. This CDR3 has 15 amino acids. As DNA, the CDR3 is TGTGCCAGCAGCCCAACGGGGGTTAGGACCGGGGAGCTGTTTTTT. Translated, it gives CASSPTGVRTGELFF.

The V gene is TRBV7-9, the J gene TRBJ1-1; D is unclear. The germline gives CDR1 SEHNR, CDR2 FQNEAQ (reference sequence). With 4 bases removed from V and 1 base from J, the gap between germline ends came to 13 bases. This CDR3 is built from 15 residues. CDR3 bases: TGTGCCAGCAGCTCAGGTGTCAGGTCGAACACTGAAGCTTTCTTT. Residues: CASSSGVRSNTEAFF.

The V and J genes are TRBV6-5 and TRBJ1-1; D may be TRBD1 (6 bases). This CDR3 has 14 amino acids. Germline V lookup: CDR1 MNHEY, CDR2 SVGAGI. V was shortened by 4 bases and J by 3 bases, with 12 bases between the two germline ends. The CDR3 DNA is TGTGCCAGCAGTTCAGAGGGGGGGTACACTGAAGCTTTCTTT. This sequence encodes CASSSEGGYTEAFF.

The rearrangement links TRBV7-3 to TRBJ2-5; TRBD2 agrees at 7 bases. CDR3 length equals 15 residues. The junction had 10 bases not matched to a gene; V was cut back by 5 bases and J by 4 bases. Germline lookup yields CDR1 SGHTA and CDR2 FQGTGA. The CDR3 nucleotides read TGTGCCAGCAGCCACGATGGGAGGGAGGGAGAGACCCAGTACTTC. Protein product: CASSHDGREGETQYF.

J is TRBJ1-3 and V is TRBV5-1; D unresolved. Trimming took 4 bases from V and 0 from J, leaving 17 bases between them. Germline V gene data show CDR1 as SGHRS and CDR2 as YFSETQ. This CDR3 is 17 amino acids long. The DNA for the CDR3 is TGCGCCAGCAGCCCCGCGCAGTTCGCGGACTCTGGAAACACCATATATTTT. This gives the protein CASSPAQFADSGNTIYF.

This chain connects TRBV9 to TRBJ1-4; D unresolved. Germline values: CDR1 SGDLS, CDR2 YYNGEE. The CDR3 sequence is 15 residues long. The V end was cut by 4 bases, the J end by 14 bases, with 24 bases between. The CDR3 protein is CASSPSGSEGANLFF. The CDR3 DNA follows: TGTGCCAGCAGCCCCTCTGGTAGTGAGGGTGCGAATCTGTTTTTT.

The chain couples TRBV5-1 to TRBJ2-1, with TRBD2 identical over 11 bases. Germline V gene data show CDR1 as SGHRS and CDR2 as YFSETQ. V lost 4 bases and J lost 6; bases outside the gene matches: 6. CDR3 length: 15 amino acids. The CDR3 DNA reads TGCGCCAGCAGCCCGGGGACTAGCGGAATCAATGAGCAGTTCTTC. Its protein product is CASSPGTSGINEQFF.

This clone has only a few counts. The chain links TRBV7-2 to TRBJ1-5, with a weak D call TRBD1 (6 bases). The CDR3 is made up of 14 amino acids. V was clipped by 5 bases and J by 7 bases, with 15 bases between them. Germline V gives CDR1 SGHTA, CDR2 FQGNSA. The CDR3, as DNA: TGTGCCAGCAGCACAGGGTTGCCGGGGCAGCCCCAGCATTTT. Residues: CASSTGLPGQPQHF.

The chain couples TRBV28 to TRBJ2-3, with a possible D match to TRBD1 (5 bases). V lost 6 bases and J lost 2, with 9 bases in between. This CDR3 is 13 amino acids long. The germline gives CDR1 MDHEN, CDR2 SYDVKM. CDR3 sequence (DNA): TGTGCCAGCAGACGACAGTCCACAGATACGCAGTATTTT. This gives the protein CASRRQSTDTQYF.

This clone has a single count. V gene TRBV28 combines with J gene TRBJ2-7; 7 bases match TRBD1. V trimming: 3 bases; J trimming: 0 bases; junction bases outside the gene matches: 5. Germline V gene data show CDR1 as MDHEN and CDR2 as SYDVKM. There are 15 residues in the CDR3. The DNA for the CDR3 is TGTGCCAGCAGTTTCGGGTGGGACAGCTCCTACGAGCAGTACTTC. Translation: CASSFGWDSSYEQYF.

The genes are TRBV5-1 and TRBJ2-5; a weak D match, TRBD2 (6 bases). The V and J ends lost 7 bases and 6 bases respectively, with 28 bases between them. CDR3 length equals 17 residues. The V gene's germline CDR1 is SGHRS and CDR2 YFSETQ. As DNA, the CDR3 is TGCGCCAGCGGCCCTTTCGTGCAGGGCGGGGAAAGGCAGACCCAGTACTTC. Translation: CASGPFVQGGERQTQYF.

This rearrangement joins TRBV16 to TRBJ2-1; 8 nucleotides align to TRBD1. Germline assignment: CDR1 KGHSY and CDR2 FQNENV. V dropped 6 bases and J dropped 7; count of bases not matched to a gene: 14. This CDR3 has 16 residues. CDR3 DNA sequence: TGTGCCAGCAGTCCACAGATGACAGGGGTCGTTAATGAGCAGTTCTTC. This encodes CASSPQMTGVVNEQFF. The variable domain in full, with the rest retrieved from reference TRBV16 and TRBJ2-1, is GEEVAQTPKHLVRGEGQKAKLYCAPIKGHSYVFWYQQVLKNEFKFLISFQNENVFDETGMPKERFSAKCLPNSPCSLEIQATKLEDSAVYFCASSPQMTGVVNEQFFGPGTRLTVL.

The chain couples TRBV2 to TRBJ2-5; 9 bases fit TRBD2. Losses at the gene ends were 7 bases for V and 5 bases for J; bases not matched to a gene: 17. The CDR3 contains 17 residues. Germline V lookup: CDR1 SNHLY, CDR2 FYNNEI. The CDR3 DNA follows: TGTGCCAGCATTCCCATTCGGGCGGGGGGGGCGAGGGAGACCCAGTACTTC. Its translation is CASIPIRAGGARETQYF.

This clone was recorded a few times. The rearrangement links TRBV7-6 to TRBJ2-5, with a weak D call TRBD1 (5 bases). The CDR3 has 15 amino acids. Deletions cut 7 bases from V and 2 bases from J, with 17 bases between. CDR1 SGHVS and CDR2 FNYEAQ come from the germline V gene. Written as DNA, the CDR3 is TGTGCCAGCACGATATTCTTGGGGCGGCAAGAGACCCAGTACTTC. This encodes CASTIFLGRQETQYF.

V usage is TRBV6-6 and J usage is TRBJ2-5; 11 bases align to TRBD1. This CDR3 comprises 16 residues. V dropped 4 bases and J dropped 5; count of bases not matched to a gene: 9. Germline CDR1 and CDR2: MNHNY and SVGAGI (reference sequence). The CDR3 sequence: CASSFPDRGRGETQYF. The CDR3 nucleotides are TGTGCCAGCAGTTTCCCGGACAGGGGGCGGGGGGAGACCCAGTACTTC.

The rearrangement links TRBV2 to TRBJ2-3, with TRBD2 matching over 7 bases. CDR3 length equals 13 residues. Trimming took 8 bases from V and 1 from J; bases not matched to a gene: 3. Germline V lookup: CDR1 SNHLY, CDR2 FYNNEI. CDR3 residues: CASALAGTDTQYF. CDR3 coding DNA: TGTGCCAGCGCCCTAGCGGGCACAGATACGCAGTATTTT.

In its sample, this clone was seen once. The chain has TRBV6-6 and TRBJ2-2; 7 bases are a match to TRBD2. Looked up from germline, CDR1 is MNHNY and CDR2 is SVGAGI (reference sequence). V lost 0 bases to trimming and J lost 7 bases; unmatched junction nucleotides: 8. The CDR3 runs to 16 residues. This chain's CDR3 is CASSYSLTSHGGELFF. Written as DNA, the CDR3 is TGTGCCAGCAGTTACTCCTTGACTAGCCATGGCGGGGAGCTGTTTTTT.

The chain joins TRBV5-1 to TRBJ2-6; 7 bases map to TRBD1. V dropped 4 bases and J dropped 1; count of bases not matched to a gene: 2. The CDR3 is 15 amino acids. In germline, CDR1 is SGHRS, CDR2 YFSETQ. Written as DNA, the CDR3 is TGCGCCAGCAGCACACAGGGGTCTGGGGCCAACGTCCTGACTTTC. This translates into CASSTQGSGANVLTF.

The genes are TRBV7-6 and TRBJ2-1; 15 bases fit TRBD2. J lost 9 bases, V lost 6 bases, and 6 bases had no gene match. Germline V gene data show CDR1 as SGHVS and CDR2 as FNYEAQ. The CDR3 consists of 15 residues. The CDR3 here is CASSWTSGRVGEQFF. The CDR3 region has the DNA TGTGCCAGCAGTTGGACTAGCGGGAGGGTAGGTGAGCAGTTCTTC. Together with reference TRBV7-6 and TRBJ2-1, the CDR3 gives the full variable domain: GAGVSQSPRYKVTKRGQDVALRCDPISGHVSLYWYRQALGQGPEFLTYFNYEAQQDKSGLPNDRFSAERPEGSISTLTIQRTEQRDSAMYRCASSWTSGRVGEQFFGPGTRLTVL.

This chain links TRBV5-4 with TRBJ2-1, with TRBD2 matching 10 bases. The CDR3 has 14 residues. Trimming at V came to 3 bases and at J to 6 bases, leaving 3 bases not matched to a gene. Germline-derived CDR1 and CDR2 are SGHNT and YYREEE (reference sequence). The DNA for the CDR3 is TGTGCCAGCAGCTGGACTAGCGGTTTCAATGAGCAGTTCTTC. Translated: CASSWTSGFNEQFF.

The V call is TRBV7-9, the J call TRBJ2-5; 7 bases match TRBD2. The CDR3 is made up of 14 amino acids. Germline V CDR1 and CDR2: SEHNR, FQNEAQ (reference sequence). Germline trimming cut 5 bases from V and 5 bases from J; bases unmatched to any gene: 8. CDR3 DNA sequence: TGTGCCAGCAGCCTGACGGGGGGTCTGGAGACCCAGTACTTC. Its translation is CASSLTGGLETQYF.

The genes are TRBV30 and TRBJ2-3; D is possibly TRBD2 (6 bases). The CDR3 is 15 residues long. Trimming took off 0 bases at V and 0 bases at J, with 10 bases between the two ends. The germline CDR1 and CDR2 sequences are GTSNPN and SVGIG (reference sequence). The CDR3 loop is CAWSVRSGSTDTQYF. The CDR3 DNA follows: TGTGCCTGGAGTGTTCGTAGCGGAAGCACAGATACGCAGTATTTT. Combining the CDR3 with reference TRBV30 and TRBJ2-3 gives the whole variable domain SQTIHQWPATLVQPVGSPLSLECTVEGTSNPNLYWYRQAAGRGLQLLFYSVGIGQISSEVPQNLSASRPQDRQFILSSKKLLLSDSGFYLCAWSVRSGSTDTQYFGPGTRLTVL.

This chain uses TRBV7-6 with TRBJ1-5; D may be TRBD1 (6 bases). Germline V gene lookup returns CDR1 SGHVS and CDR2 FNYEAQ. Trimming removed 2 bases from V and 2 bases from J, with 16 bases in between. The CDR3 length is 17 residues. The CDR3 DNA follows: TGTGCCAGCAGCTTAACAGGGCAGGGTAGTCGCAATCAGCCCCAGCATTTT. It specifies CASSLTGQGSRNQPQHF.

The chain carries TRBV4-1 and TRBJ2-3, with 11 positions matching TRBD2. Looked up from germline, CDR1 is MGHRA and CDR2 is YSYEKL. Trimming cost V 1 base and J 4 bases; bases outside gene matches: 4. The CDR3 runs 16 residues. CDR3 residues: CASSQGDSGGADTQYF. CDR3 sequence (DNA): TGCGCCAGCAGCCAAGGGGATAGCGGGGGGGCAGATACGCAGTATTTT.

This chain connects TRBV11-2 to TRBJ2-1, with 10 positions matching TRBD2. CDR3 length: 16 amino acids. CDR1 is SGHAT and CDR2 is FQNNGV in the germline V gene. Trimming removed 1 base from V and 5 bases from J; junction bases left unmatched: 5. CDR3 in DNA: TGTGCCAGCAGCTTAGTGAGCGGGAGGGCTAACAATGAGCAGTTCTTC. Its protein is CASSLVSGRANNEQFF.

The genes are TRBV5-1 and TRBJ1-4, with D perhaps matching TRBD1 (5 bases). The germline gives CDR1 SGHRS, CDR2 YFSETQ. V lost 0 bases, J lost 0 bases, and 18 bases lay in between. The CDR3 runs to 19 residues. Here the CDR3 DNA reads TGCGCCAGCAGCTTGGGCCCCTTCAGACAGAGAGCAACTAATGAAAAACTGTTTTTT. Amino acids: CASSLGPFRQRATNEKLFF.

The chain employs TRBV10-3 and TRBJ2-2; D possibly corresponds to TRBD2 (6 bases). V was trimmed by 7 bases and J by 3 bases, leaving 12 bases between them. Germline assignment: CDR1 ENHRY and CDR2 SYGVKD. CDR3 length: 14 amino acids. The CDR3 sequence: CAIKSGVDTGELFF. The CDR3 nucleotides are TGTGCCATCAAGTCGGGGGTAGACACCGGGGAGCTGTTTTTT.

V usage is TRBV28 and J usage is TRBJ2-5, with 7 positions matching TRBD2. Germline lookup yields CDR1 MDHEN and CDR2 SYDVKM. The V segment lost 11 bases and the J segment 7 bases; nucleotides outside the gene matches: 7. This CDR3 comprises 11 residues. As DNA, the CDR3 is TGTGCCGCAGAAGGGAGGGGGACCCAGTACTTC. Its protein is CAAEGRGTQYF.

The chain employs TRBV19 and TRBJ2-7; TRBD2 matches at 8 bases. Trimming cost V 3 bases and J 6 bases; bases outside gene matches: 10. Germline assignment: CDR1 LNHDA and CDR2 SQIVND (reference sequence). The CDR3 extends over 15 amino acids. The CDR3 is CASSMKSGSLGEQYF. CDR3 bases: TGTGCCAGTAGTATGAAAAGCGGGAGTTTGGGCGAGCAGTACTTC.